The 23 T cell receptor beta chains given below trace back to one sample, sequenced in a study of blood T cell repertoires in COVID-19. Libraries were prepared by immunoSEQ multiplex PCR; TCRdb keeps only in-frame clonotypes and omits some of them. The sample lists 70,000 to 85,000 clones, roughly 80% seen once, with about 14% in the top ten. Sequenced input: peripheral blood. Source of these receptors: a woman older than 75 with acute or convalescent COVID-19.

The chain is built from TRBV3-1 (or the pseudogene TRBV3-2) and TRBJ1-2; D is perhaps TRBD1 (6 bases). Trimming shortened V by 1 base and J by 1 base, and 13 bases separated the two germline ends. The CDR3 is made up of 16 amino acids. Germline loops: CDR1 LGHDT, CDR2 YNNKEL (reference sequence). The CDR3 DNA is TGTGCCAGCAGCCAAGTTGGGGGGGCGGATAACTATGGCTACACCTTC. Residues: CASSQVGGADNYGYTF.

This clone was seen more than once but under ten times. The chain couples TRBV7-9 to TRBJ1-2; 8 bases agree with TRBD1. The CDR3 is made up of 17 amino acids. V dropped 4 bases and J dropped 5; count of bases not matched to a gene: 15. The germline CDR1 and CDR2 sequences are SEHNR and FQNEAQ (reference sequence). The CDR3 region is CASSSDRGNSRGYGYTF. CDR3 bases: TGTGCCAGCAGCTCAGACAGGGGCAACTCACGGGGTTATGGCTACACCTTC.

This clone was counted a single time. J is TRBJ1-6 and V is TRBV3-1 (or the pseudogene TRBV3-2), with D perhaps TRBD1 (5 bases). CDR1 and CDR2 from the germline V gene are LGHDT and YNNKEL (reference sequence). There are 15 residues in the CDR3. The V end lost 1 base, the J end lost 7 bases, and 11 bases lay between the germline ends. This CDR3 reads CASSQVARANSPLHF. The CDR3 DNA sequence: TGTGCCAGCAGCCAAGTAGCCAGGGCAAATTCACCCCTCCACTTT.

This clone appeared once. The rearrangement links TRBV20-1 to TRBJ2-7, with TRBD1 matching 7 bases. Trimming at V came to 5 bases and at J to 7 bases, leaving 2 bases not matched to a gene. Germline lookup yields CDR1 DFQATT and CDR2 SNEGSKA (reference sequence). There are 10 residues in the CDR3. This chain's CDR3 is CSAADREQYF. CDR3 DNA sequence: TGCAGTGCTGCGGACAGGGAGCAGTACTTC.

The gene calls are TRBV7-8 and TRBJ2-5, with a tentative D call TRBD2 (5 bases). This CDR3 has 14 residues. The germline V and J ends were trimmed by 5 bases and 3 bases, with 13 bases remaining between them. In germline, CDR1 is SGHVS, CDR2 FQNEAQ. CDR3 residues: CASSQDRGKETQYF. The CDR3 region has the DNA TGTGCCAGCAGCCAAGACCGGGGAAAAGAGACCCAGTACTTC.

V gene TRBV5-1 combines with J gene TRBJ1-2, with TRBD1 matching over 7 bases. This CDR3 has 13 amino acids. From germline, CDR1 is SGHRS and CDR2 YFSETQ. V dropped 3 bases and J dropped 3; count of bases not matched to a gene: 2. Here the CDR3 DNA reads TGCGCCAGCAGCTCGGGGACAGACTATGGCTACACCTTC. This sequence encodes CASSSGTDYGYTF.

A few counts support this clone. The chain carries TRBV18 and TRBJ1-1, with TRBD1 as a possible D gene (6 bases). V was pared by 3 bases and J by 5 bases, with 10 bases between. The CDR3 has 13 amino acids. Germline V lookup: CDR1 KGHSH, CDR2 LQKENI. CDR3 in DNA: TGTGCCAGCTCACCGAACAGGGTGACTGAAGCTTTCTTT. Translation: CASSPNRVTEAFF.

The rearrangement joins TRBV30 to TRBJ1-1; no firm D call. Germline V lookup: CDR1 GTSNPN, CDR2 SVGIG (reference sequence). V lost 7 bases, J lost 2 bases, and 11 bases lay in between. The CDR3 is made up of 12 amino acids. Here the CDR3 DNA reads TGTGCCTCCCAGCAGGCAAACACTGAAGCTTTCTTT. The encoded protein is CASQQANTEAFF.

This chain links TRBV9 with TRBJ1-1; weak D call: TRBD1 (6 bases). Germline V gives CDR1 SGDLS, CDR2 YYNGEE. Trimming left V 3 bases short and J 1 base short, with 22 bases between. CDR3 size: 18 residues. The CDR3 nucleotides are TGTGCCAGCAGCGCGGGCTCGGGGGGCGGTGCGCCGAACACTGAAGCTTTCTTT. This translates into CASSAGSGGGAPNTEAFF.

The genes are TRBV12-2 and TRBJ2-5; no check of the table's D call, TRBD2, against the DNA was made. TRBV12-2 constitutes a pseudogene. The CDR3 length is 14 residues. The CDR3 loop reads CASRPPPYLLEPYF. The CDR3 DNA sequence: TGTGCAAGTCGCCCCCCCCCTTACCTCCTTGAGCCGTACTTC.

The chain couples TRBV7-3 to TRBJ1-2; D perhaps matches TRBD1 (6 bases). The CDR3 length is 15 residues. The germline V gene has CDR1 SGHTA and CDR2 FQGTGA. Deletions cut 8 bases from V and 3 bases from J, with 19 bases between. The CDR3 DNA reads as TGTGCCAGCTTAGGGAGGGGGTTAGGGCACTATGGCTACACCTTC. Amino acids: CASLGRGLGHYGYTF.

V usage is TRBV7-9 and J usage is TRBJ1-4; D is possibly TRBD1 (5 bases). Germline V gene lookup returns CDR1 SEHNR and CDR2 FQNEAQ (reference sequence). V lost 1 base to trimming and J lost 7 bases, with 13 bases between them. The CDR3 totals 15 residues. CDR3 nucleotide sequence: TGTGCCAGCAGCTTAGTCGAAGGGGCCGGTGAAAAACTGTTTTTT. Encoded protein: CASSLVEGAGEKLFF.

This clone was recorded once. The chain couples TRBV6-5 to TRBJ1-1; D gene ambiguous. Per the germline V gene, CDR1 is MNHEY and CDR2 is SVGAGI. Between the trimmed V and J ends, which lost 7 bases and 4 bases, there was a span of 10 bases. This CDR3 region has 12 residues. CDR3 protein: CASMVILTEAFF. The CDR3 DNA reads as TGTGCCAGCATGGTCATACTCACTGAAGCTTTCTTT.

The chain has TRBV3-1 (or the pseudogene TRBV3-2) and TRBJ2-6; TRBD2 aligns across 9 bases. This CDR3 region has 17 residues. Germline CDR1 and CDR2: LGHDT and YNNKEL (reference sequence). V trimming: 5 bases; J trimming: 0 bases; junction bases outside the gene matches: 5. CDR3 sequence (DNA): TGTGCCAGCAGCGTGACTAGCGGCACCTCTGGGGCCAACGTCCTGACTTTC. It is translated as CASSVTSGTSGANVLTF.

This clone has a handful of counts. This chain joins TRBV3-1 (or the pseudogene TRBV3-2) and TRBJ2-2; no clear D. Germline values: CDR1 LGHDT, CDR2 YNNKEL (reference sequence). This CDR3 has 14 residues. Trimming removed 2 bases at V and 1 base at J, with 5 bases between. DNA for the CDR3: TGTGCCAGCAGCCAAACGGTGAACACCGGGGAGCTGTTTTTT. Encoded protein: CASSQTVNTGELFF.

This chain uses TRBV7-9 with TRBJ2-3; D not certain. With 3 bases removed from V and 0 bases from J, the gap between germline ends came to 10 bases. This CDR3 spans 15 amino acids. The germline V gene encodes CDR1 SEHNR and CDR2 FQNEAQ (reference sequence). The CDR3 reads CASSFEQTSTDTQYF. Written as DNA, the CDR3 is TGTGCCAGCAGCTTTGAGCAGACTAGCACAGATACGCAGTATTTT.

The V gene is TRBV5-1, the J gene TRBJ2-7; tentative D call: TRBD1 (6 bases). Trimming removed 3 bases from V and 5 bases from J, with 18 bases in between. The CDR3 extends over 15 amino acids. The germline V gene encodes CDR1 SGHRS and CDR2 YFSETQ. CDR3 sequence (DNA): TGCGCCAGCAGCTCGATAGGCAGCAACAGGGACGAGCAGTACTTC. This codes for CASSSIGSNRDEQYF.

This chain uses TRBV6-6 with TRBJ1-1; 8 bases fit TRBD1. V was pared by 6 bases and J by 4 bases, with 10 bases of the junction left unmatched. Germline values: CDR1 MNHNY, CDR2 SVGAGI (reference sequence). This CDR3 is 15 amino acids long. This CDR3 is CASSRYRGTGTEAFF. The CDR3 DNA reads TGTGCCAGCAGCCGGTACAGGGGGACGGGCACTGAAGCTTTCTTT.

This chain connects TRBV7-9 to TRBJ2-3; D call uncertain. This CDR3 contains 13 residues. Germline V gives CDR1 SEHNR, CDR2 FQNEAQ (reference sequence). Trimming took 8 bases from V and 5 from J, leaving 14 bases between them. CDR3 loop: CASHLSSLDTQYF. In DNA, the CDR3 is TGTGCCAGCCACTTGAGTTCGTTAGATACGCAGTATTTT.

J is TRBJ1-3 and V is TRBV6-5, with no clear D. V dropped 5 bases and J dropped 0 bases, with 8 bases sitting between them. CDR1 and CDR2 from the germline V gene are MNHEY and SVGAGI. The CDR3 is 14 amino acids. CDR3 nucleotide sequence: TGTGCCAGCAGTCGACTGGGCTCTGGAAACACCATATATTTT. Protein: CASSRLGSGNTIYF.

The J gene is TRBJ1-5, the V gene TRBV6-5; 9 bases align to TRBD1. Germline values: CDR1 MNHEY, CDR2 SVGAGI. The CDR3 runs to 15 residues. Trimming at V came to 5 bases and at J to 7 bases, leaving 9 bases not matched to a gene. Here the CDR3 reads CASSLNRGRDQPQHF. CDR3 in DNA: TGTGCCAGCAGTCTCAACAGGGGGCGCGACCAGCCCCAGCATTTT.

The chain uses TRBV6-1 and TRBJ1-1; perhaps TRBD1 as D (5 bases). V lost 2 bases and J 1 base, leaving 8 bases between the germline ends. This CDR3 is built from 14 residues. CDR1 and CDR2 from the germline V gene are MNHNS and SASEGT. CDR3 DNA sequence: TGTGCCAGCAGTGAACCAGGGCAGAACACTGAAGCTTTCTTT. Translation gives CASSEPGQNTEAFF.

The V call is TRBV24-1, the J call TRBJ1-2; 9 nucleotides agree with TRBD1. Germline CDR1 and CDR2: KGHDR and SFDVKD. The CDR3 spans 17 residues. J gave up 5 bases and V 4 bases, and 13 bases lay outside the gene matches. CDR3 sequence: CATSDPQLDRGSYGYTF. The CDR3 DNA sequence: TGTGCCACCAGTGACCCACAATTGGACAGGGGATCTTATGGCTACACCTTC.